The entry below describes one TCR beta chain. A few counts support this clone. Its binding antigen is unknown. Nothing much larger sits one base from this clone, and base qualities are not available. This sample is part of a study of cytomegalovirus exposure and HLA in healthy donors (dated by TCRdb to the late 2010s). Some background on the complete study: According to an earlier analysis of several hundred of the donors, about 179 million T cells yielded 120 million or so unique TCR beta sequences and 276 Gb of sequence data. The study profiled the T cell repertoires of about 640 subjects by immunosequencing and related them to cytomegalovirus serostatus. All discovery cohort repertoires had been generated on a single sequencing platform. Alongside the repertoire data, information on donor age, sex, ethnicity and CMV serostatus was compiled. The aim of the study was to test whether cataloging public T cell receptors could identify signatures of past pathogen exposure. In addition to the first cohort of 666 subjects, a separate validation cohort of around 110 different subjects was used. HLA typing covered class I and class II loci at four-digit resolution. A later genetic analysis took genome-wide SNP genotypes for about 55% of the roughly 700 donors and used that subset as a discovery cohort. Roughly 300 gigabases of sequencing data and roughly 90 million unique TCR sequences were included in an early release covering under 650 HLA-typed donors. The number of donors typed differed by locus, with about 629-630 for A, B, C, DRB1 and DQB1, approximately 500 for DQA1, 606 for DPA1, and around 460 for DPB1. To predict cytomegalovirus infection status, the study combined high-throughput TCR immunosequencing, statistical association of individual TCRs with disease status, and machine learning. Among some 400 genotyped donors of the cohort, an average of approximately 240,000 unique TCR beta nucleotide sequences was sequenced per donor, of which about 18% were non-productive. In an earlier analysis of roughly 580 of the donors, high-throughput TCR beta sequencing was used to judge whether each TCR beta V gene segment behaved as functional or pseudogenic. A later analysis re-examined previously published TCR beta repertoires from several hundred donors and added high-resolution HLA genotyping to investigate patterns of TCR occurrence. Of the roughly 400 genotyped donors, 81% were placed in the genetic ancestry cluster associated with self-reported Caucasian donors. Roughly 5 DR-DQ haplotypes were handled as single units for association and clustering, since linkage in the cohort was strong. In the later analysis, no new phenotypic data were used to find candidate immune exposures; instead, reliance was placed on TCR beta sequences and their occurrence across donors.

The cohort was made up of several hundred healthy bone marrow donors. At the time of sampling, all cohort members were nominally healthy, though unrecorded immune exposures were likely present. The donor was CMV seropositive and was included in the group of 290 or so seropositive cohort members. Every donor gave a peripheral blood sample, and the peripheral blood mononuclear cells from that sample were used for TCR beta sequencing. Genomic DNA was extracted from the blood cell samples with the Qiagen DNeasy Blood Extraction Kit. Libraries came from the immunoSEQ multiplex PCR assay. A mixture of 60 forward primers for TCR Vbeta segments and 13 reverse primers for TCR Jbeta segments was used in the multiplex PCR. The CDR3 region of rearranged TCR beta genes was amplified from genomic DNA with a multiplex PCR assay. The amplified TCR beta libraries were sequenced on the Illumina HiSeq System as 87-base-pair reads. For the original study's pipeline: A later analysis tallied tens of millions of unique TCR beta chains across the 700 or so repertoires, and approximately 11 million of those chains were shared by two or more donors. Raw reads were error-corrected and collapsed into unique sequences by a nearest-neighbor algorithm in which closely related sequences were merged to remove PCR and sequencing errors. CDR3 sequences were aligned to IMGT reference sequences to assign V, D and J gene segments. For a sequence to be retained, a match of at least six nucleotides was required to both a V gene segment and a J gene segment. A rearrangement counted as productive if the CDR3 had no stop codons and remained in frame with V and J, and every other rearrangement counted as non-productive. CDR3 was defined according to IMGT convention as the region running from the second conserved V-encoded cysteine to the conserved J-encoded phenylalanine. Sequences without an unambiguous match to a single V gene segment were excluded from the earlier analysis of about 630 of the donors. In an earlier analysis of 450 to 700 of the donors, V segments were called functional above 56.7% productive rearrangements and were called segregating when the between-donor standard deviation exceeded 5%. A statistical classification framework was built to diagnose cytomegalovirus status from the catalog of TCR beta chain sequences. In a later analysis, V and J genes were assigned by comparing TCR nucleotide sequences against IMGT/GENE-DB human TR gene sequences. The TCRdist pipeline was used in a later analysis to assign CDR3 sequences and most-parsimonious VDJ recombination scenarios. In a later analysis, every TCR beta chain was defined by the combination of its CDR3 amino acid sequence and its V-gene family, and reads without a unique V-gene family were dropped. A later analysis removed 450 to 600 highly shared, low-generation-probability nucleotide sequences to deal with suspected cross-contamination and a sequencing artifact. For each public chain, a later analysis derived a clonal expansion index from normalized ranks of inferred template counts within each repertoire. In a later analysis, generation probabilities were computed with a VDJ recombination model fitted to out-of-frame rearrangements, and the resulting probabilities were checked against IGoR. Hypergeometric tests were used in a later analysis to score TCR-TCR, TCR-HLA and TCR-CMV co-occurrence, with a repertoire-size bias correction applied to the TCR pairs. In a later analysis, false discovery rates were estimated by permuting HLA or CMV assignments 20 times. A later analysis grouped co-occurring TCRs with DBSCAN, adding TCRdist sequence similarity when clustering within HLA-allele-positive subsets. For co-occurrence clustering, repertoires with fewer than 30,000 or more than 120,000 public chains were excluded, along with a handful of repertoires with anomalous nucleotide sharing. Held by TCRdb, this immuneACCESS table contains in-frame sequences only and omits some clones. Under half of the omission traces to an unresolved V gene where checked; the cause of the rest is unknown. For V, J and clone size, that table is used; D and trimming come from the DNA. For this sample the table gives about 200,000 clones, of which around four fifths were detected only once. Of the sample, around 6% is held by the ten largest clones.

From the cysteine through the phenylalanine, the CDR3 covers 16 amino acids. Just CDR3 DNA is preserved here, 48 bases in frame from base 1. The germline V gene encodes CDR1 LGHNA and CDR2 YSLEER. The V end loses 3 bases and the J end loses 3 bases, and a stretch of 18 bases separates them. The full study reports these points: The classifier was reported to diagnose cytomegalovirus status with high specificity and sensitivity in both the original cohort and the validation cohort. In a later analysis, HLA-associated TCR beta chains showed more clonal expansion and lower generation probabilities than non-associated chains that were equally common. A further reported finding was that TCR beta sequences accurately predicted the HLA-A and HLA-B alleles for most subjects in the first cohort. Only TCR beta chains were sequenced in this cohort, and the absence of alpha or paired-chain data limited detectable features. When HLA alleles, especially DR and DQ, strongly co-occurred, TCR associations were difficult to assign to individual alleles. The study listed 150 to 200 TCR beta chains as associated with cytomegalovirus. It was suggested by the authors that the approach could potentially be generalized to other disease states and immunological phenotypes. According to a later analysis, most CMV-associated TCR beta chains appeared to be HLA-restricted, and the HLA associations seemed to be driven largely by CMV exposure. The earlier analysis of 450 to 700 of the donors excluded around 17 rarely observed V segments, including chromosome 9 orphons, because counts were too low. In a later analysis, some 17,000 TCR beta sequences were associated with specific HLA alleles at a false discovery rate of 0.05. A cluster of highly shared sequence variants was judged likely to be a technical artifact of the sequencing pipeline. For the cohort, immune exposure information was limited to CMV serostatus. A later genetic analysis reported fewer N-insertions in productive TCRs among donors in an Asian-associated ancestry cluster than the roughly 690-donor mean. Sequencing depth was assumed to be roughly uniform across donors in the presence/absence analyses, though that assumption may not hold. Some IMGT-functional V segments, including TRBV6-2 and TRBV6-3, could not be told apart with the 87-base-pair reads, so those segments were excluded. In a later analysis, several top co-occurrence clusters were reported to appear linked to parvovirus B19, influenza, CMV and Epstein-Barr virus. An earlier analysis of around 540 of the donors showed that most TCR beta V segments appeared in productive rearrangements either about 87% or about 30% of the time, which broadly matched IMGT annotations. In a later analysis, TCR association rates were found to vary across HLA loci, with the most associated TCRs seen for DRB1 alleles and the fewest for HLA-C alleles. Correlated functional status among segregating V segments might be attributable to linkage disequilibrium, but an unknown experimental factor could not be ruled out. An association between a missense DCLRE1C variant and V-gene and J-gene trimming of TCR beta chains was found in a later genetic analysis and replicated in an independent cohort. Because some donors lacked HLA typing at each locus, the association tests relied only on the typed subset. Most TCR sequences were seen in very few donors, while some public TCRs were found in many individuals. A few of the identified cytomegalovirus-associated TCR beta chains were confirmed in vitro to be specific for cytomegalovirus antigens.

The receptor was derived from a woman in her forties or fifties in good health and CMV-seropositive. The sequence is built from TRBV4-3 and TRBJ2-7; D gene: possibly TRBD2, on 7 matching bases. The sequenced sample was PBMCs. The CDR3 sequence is CASSQARGAGHYEQYF. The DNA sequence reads TGCGCCAGCAGCCAGGCCCGGGGGGCCGGACACTACGAGCAGTACTTC.